Listed here is a single TCR beta chain. What it binds is unknown. The data originate from a study of shared clonotypes between healthy human individuals. Background on the study: Three plates each covered CD4 naive and memory; CD8 naive two, CD8 memory one.

This CDR3 has 15 residues. Germline CDR1 SGHVS, CDR2 FQNEAQ. V dropped 9 bases and J dropped 3; count of bases not matched to a gene: 11. Findings and caveats of the study: Generation probabilities of non-shared clonotypes were lower (relative to those shared by all four donors). Rarefaction curves obtained for sorted subsets showed sequencing incomplete despite large depth. The study sampled only blood, and tissue repertoires likely differ.

Data came from immunoSEQ multiplex PCR; TCRdb stores just in-frame clones and leaves some out. The table records roughly 2 million clones, more than 90% of them present only once. The chain joins TRBV7-8 to TRBJ1-5; 7 bases align to TRBD1. The sample comprised naive CD4+ T cells sorted from blood. As for subset: CD45RA+ positively selected. This clonotype was sampled from a man aged 18 to 29 in good health. The CDR3 DNA is TGTGCCAGTGGACCGACAGGGAGCGACAATCAGCCCCAGCATTTT. Residues: CASGPTGSDNQPQHF.